This T cell receptor beta chain was captured in a study of shared clonotypes between healthy human individuals. Germline CDR1 reads MDHEN; CDR2 reads SYDVKM. Trimming at V came to 3 bases and at J to 11 bases, leaving 9 bases not matched to a gene. The CDR3 is 14 residues long. Only in-frame clones appear in the TCRdb table, and some are missing; sequencing was by immunoSEQ multiplex PCR. Of approximately 1.5 million clones listed, approximately 98.5% were seen once; the top ten hold about 0.4%. The clonotype comes from a man aged 25-40 years in good health. The chain links TRBV28 to TRBJ1-5; 8 bases agree with TRBD1. The sequenced sample was naive CD4+ T cells sorted from blood. Described subset: CD45RA+ positively selected. The CDR3: CASSFSTGGPTQHF. CDR3 sequence (DNA): TGTGCCAGCAGTTTTTCTACAGGGGGTCCTACCCAGCATTTT.